The sequence of this TCR beta chain was determined in a study of spatial heterogeneity in lung cancer (dated by TCRdb to about 2019). Concerning the study at large: Beta-chain transcripts were consistently detected in greater numbers than alpha-chain transcripts, which likely reflected higher beta-chain transcript abundance. In the raw uncorrected reads, each unique combination of TCR and UMI appeared on average more than ten times. In non-small cell lung cancer, the study quantitatively compared TCR alpha and beta repertoires across several tumor regions, matched nontumor lung, and blood. The study linked features of the TCR repertoire to counts of nonsynonymous mutations, which were determined by whole-exome sequencing of tumor tissue. At surgery, over 200 tumor regions, around 68 matched nontumor lung samples and a few dozen PBMC samples were TCR-sequenced for both alpha and beta chains.

Library preparation was by 5' RACE. These reads were obtained on a NextSeq 500. To allow correction of PCR and sequencing errors, the TCR library protocol tagged every TCR cDNA molecule with a unique molecular identifier. The paper's data handling went like this. TCR identification, UMI-based error correction and CDR3 extraction were all carried out with Decombinator tools. Expanded TCRs were defined as those above a frequency of 2 per 1,000, corresponding to the top 1% of the tumor frequency distribution. Each repertoire was subsampled 100 times to 5,000 TCRs, after which Renyi diversity was computed with the R vegan package. CDR3 similarity networks were constructed using string-kernel similarity of amino acid triplets, with links drawn between CDR3s whose pairwise similarity was above 0.82. Using fastp at Q25 and MiXCR, TCRdb reprocessed the public reads and kept productive beta chains. Each entry merges the rows of one CDR3 protein and shows their most common DNA and genes. TCRdb, not the original authors, processed these V and J calls. The table for this sample lists approximately 47,000 distinct CDR3 sequences; approximately 7.6% of them were counted only once. The ten top clones hold around an eighth of the sample.

This clonotype has just a few counts. The antigen this receptor binds is unknown. It has no much larger one-base neighbor in the sample; base qualities were not kept. The cysteine opens and the phenylalanine closes a CDR3 of 19 amino acids. Just CDR3 DNA is preserved here, 57 bases in frame from base 1. Based on the germline V gene, the CDR1 and CDR2 sequences are SGHTA and FQGNSA. Clipping removes 3 bases from V and 0 bases from J, with 16 as the unmatched junction base count. Paper-wide results and their limitations: Ubiquitous expanded tumor TCRs were found in blood more often at tumor resection than at routine follow-up. Confirming at a functional level the hypothesis that regional TCRs recognize regional mutations was considered to require additional single-cell paired TCR alpha and beta sequencing.

The sample's time point label, in plain terms: sample taken at primary tumor resection. For TCR sequencing, whole RNA was extracted from tumor and nontumor lung tissue, or from cryopreserved PBMC samples, and no cell sorting was done. The donors were some 70 patients from the lung TRACERx cohort who had early-stage, untreated non-small cell lung cancer. Only patients with enough RNA available from two or more tumor regions were chosen for TCR sequencing. The chain links TRBV7-2 with TRBJ1-2, with 7 bases matching TRBD1. The material was PBMCs, obtained at surgery. The TCR comes from a female donor with early-stage non-small cell lung cancer. The CDR3 has the sequence CASSFTPQGRLLANYGYTF. The nucleotide sequence is given as TGTGCCAGCAGCTTTACCCCACAGGGGAGATTATTAGCTAACTATGGCTACACCTTC.